This TCR beta chain emerged from a study of T-cell memory formation after mild COVID-19. Whole-study findings and limits: Unconfirmed was the SARS-CoV-2 specificity of second-wave clones that peaked on day 37.

TCRdb ran MiXCR on the 5' RACE reads and lists one entry per CDR3 protein. The sample includes around 160,000 distinct CDR3 sequences, 11% of them seen just once. CDR1 MNHNY and CDR2 SVGAGI come from the germline V gene (reference sequence). V trimming: 6 bases; J trimming: 0 bases; junction bases outside the gene matches: 11. CDR3 length: 17 amino acids. This clonotype was found a few times. No antigen is known for it. This chain links TRBV6-6 with TRBJ1-3; 7 bases match TRBD1. Sequencing used PBMCs or a T cell subset sorted from them (not recorded which). The TCR originated in a man aged 18 to 29 who had mild COVID-19 (a few samples of this study predate the infection). Cell type and time point are not known. This CDR3 is CASRIGQATYSGNTIYF. The CDR3 DNA reads TGTGCCAGCAGGATCGGACAGGCCACTTACTCTGGAAACACCATATATTTT.